Given below is one TCR beta chain in context. The antigen is unknown. Assay: immunoSEQ multiplex PCR; the TCRdb copy retains only in-frame clones and omits some. The sample contains about 130,000 clones, less than 95% of which appear only once. This sample was included in a study of T cell responses to AZD1222 COVID-19 vaccine. Study as a whole: Second-dose recipients at about 4 or about 12 weeks were treated as one pooled group. Overall study results and limits: In all cases, repertoires were sampled only after the peak T cell response. Spike-specific TCR depth and breadth grew after two AZD1222 doses.

Germline assignment: CDR1 SGHRS and CDR2 YFSETQ. CDR3 length: 18 amino acids. Trimming took 4 bases from V and 1 from J; bases not matched to a gene: 16. The TCR originated in an adult in good health. The V and J genes are TRBV5-1 and TRBJ2-7; 8 bases match TRBD1. Sequenced here: peripheral blood, sampled on day 0 of AZD1222 vaccination. The CDR3: CASSQPTFRDRPSYEQYF. CDR3 DNA: TGCGCCAGCAGCCAACCGACTTTCCGGGACAGGCCTTCCTACGAGCAGTACTTC.